What follows describes a single T cell receptor (beta chain). Its specific antigen is unknown. The input lacks base qualities; no much larger clone sits a single base away. The CDR1 and CDR2 encoded by the germline V gene (reference sequence) are GTSNPN and SVGIG. From the cysteine up to the phenylalanine, the CDR3 has a length of 13 residues. Of all the DNA, just the CDR3 is kept, 39 bases in frame from base 1. V gives up 2 bases and J gives up 5 bases, and the segment between their germline ends measures 10 bases. The sample originates from a study of blood T cell repertoires in COVID-19 (dated by TCRdb to the early 2020s). Study-level background: Samples from collaborators originated in the United States, Italy and Spain and spanned both the acute and convalescent phases of COVID-19. The prospective study material was composed of cDNA or gDNA derived from T cells, B-cell-depleted T cells, or PBMCs. The dataset comprised deeply sampled blood TCRbeta repertoires from subjects exposed to, actively infected with, or recovered from COVID-19. A freely available public database, intended as a resource for researchers studying the immune response to SARS-CoV-2, is where the repertoires were released. Samples came from the ongoing ImmuneRACE study (first 160 participants) plus 1,254 subjects from 6 global collaborators. Nearly every sample came with metadata listing a de-identified subject ID, COVID-19 status, age in years and sex. Where available, HLA class I and class II types were taken from metadata supplied by the sample provider and were not determined by assay-based typing.

In the prospective study, participants were roughly 18 to 90 years old, resided in approximately 22 geographic areas of the United States, and were enrolled through a virtual design. In the prospective study, cohorts were assigned on the basis of participant-reported clinical history obtained from a screening survey and a study questionnaire. Recovered participants in ImmuneRACE Cohort 3 were defined as having two consecutive negative NP/OP PCR tests, clearance from a healthcare professional, or resolution of symptoms. In the prospective study, mobile phlebotomists collected whole blood, serum and a nasopharyngeal or oropharyngeal swab from each participant. Prospective study participants could optionally give additional blood draws and questionnaires over an approximately 2-month period. Before DNA extraction, blood samples from the prospective study were shipped at room temperature or frozen.

Results the study describes overall, beyond this receptor: The amount of clinical and demographic metadata varied by source and participant and was provided uncurated.

The immunoSEQ Assay, a bias-controlled multiplex PCR, was used to amplify TCRbeta CDR3 regions from genomic DNA. Per the authors' processing: Nucleated cell counts per sample were estimated from amplification of reference gene primers within the assay. To quantify the absolute abundance of each unique TCRbeta CDR3 rearrangement, sequence reads were collapsed and filtered. For each sample, productive Simpson clonality was calculated by taking the square root of Simpson's diversity index across productive rearrangements. Here the immuneACCESS table is served through TCRdb, limited to in-frame sequences with V and J called. Missing clones are a known gap in these copies; in checked studies unresolved V genes cover under half, and the rest lacks a known reason. From that table come the V and J calls and clone size; the DNA was used to work out D and trimming. This sample is represented by 320,000 or so clones; around 90% of them were singletons. The ten top clones hold 5.2% of the sample.

Material: PBMCs or T cells enriched from blood (not recorded which). This receptor chain uses TRBV30 and TRBJ1-5; the D gene lacks a confident call. This clonotype was obtained from a man in his sixties who had recovered from COVID-19. The CDR3: CAWSLRGDQPQHF. The DNA reads as follows: TGTGCCTGGAGTCTCCGCGGGGATCAGCCCCAGCATTTT.